This passage covers 16 T cell receptor beta chains from one sample sequenced in a study of shared clonotypes between healthy human individuals. Measured with immunoSEQ multiplex PCR; TCRdb has only the in-frame clones, and not every one. The sample yields roughly 590,000 clones, roughly 95% seen once. Naive CD8 populations comprised CD45RO-negative cells positively selected for CCR7, excluding terminally differentiated effector memory CD45RA+ cells. Sequencing was carried out using naive CD8+ T cells sorted from blood. The receptors stem from a woman aged 25 to 39 in good health.

The J gene is TRBJ2-2, the V gene TRBV4-1; a possible D gene is TRBD2 (5 bases). Per germline, CDR1 MGHRA and CDR2 YSYEKL. This CDR3 has 15 residues. V dropped 6 bases and J dropped 1 base, with 12 bases sitting between them. The CDR3 is CASRLPGLNTGELFF. As DNA, the CDR3 is TGCGCCAGCAGACTCCCTGGACTGAACACCGGGGAGCTGTTTTTT.

The chain joins TRBV19 to TRBJ2-7; 11 bases map to TRBD1. The V and J ends lost 3 bases and 2 bases, in that order; junction bases with no gene match: 6. This CDR3 has 16 amino acids. The V gene's germline CDR1 is LNHDA and CDR2 SQIVND (reference sequence). CDR3 in amino acids: CASSMRPGQGAYEQYF. The CDR3 bases are TGTGCCAGTAGTATGCGCCCGGGACAGGGGGCCTACGAGCAGTACTTC.

The chain links TRBV20-1 to TRBJ2-7; no firm D call. Trimming stripped 4 bases from V and 4 bases from J, with 5 bases between. The CDR3 is made up of 10 amino acids. CDR1 is DFQATT and CDR2 is SNEGSKA in the germline V gene (reference sequence). The CDR3 coding sequence is TGCAGTGCTATACAGTACGAGCAGTACTTC. Amino acid sequence: CSAIQYEQYF.

The chain employs TRBV7-2 and TRBJ1-1, with a tentative D call TRBD1 (5 bases). This CDR3 contains 17 residues. V gave up 2 bases and J gave up 6 bases, with 22 bases separating them. Germline V lookup: CDR1 SGHTA, CDR2 FQGNSA. CDR3: CASSLYLGTPRVPEAFF. The DNA of the CDR3 is TGTGCCAGCAGCTTATATCTGGGGACGCCGAGGGTACCTGAAGCTTTCTTT.

The chain combines TRBV28 with TRBJ1-1; 8 bases match TRBD1. This CDR3 has 15 amino acids. With V trimmed by 5 bases and J by 4 bases, 9 bases remained unmatched. Germline V gene lookup returns CDR1 MDHEN and CDR2 SYDVKM. CDR3 DNA sequence: TGTGCCAGCAGTATCCTACAGGGGGGATTCACTGAAGCTTTCTTT. Translating it yields CASSILQGGFTEAFF.

The rearrangement links TRBV5-5 to TRBJ2-7, with D possibly being TRBD2 (5 bases). The CDR3 consists of 13 residues. V gave up 2 bases and J gave up 4 bases, with 10 bases separating them. Germline V gene sequence: CDR1 SGHKS, CDR2 YYEKEE (reference sequence). CDR3 protein: CASSFGVGYEQYF. The CDR3, as DNA: TGTGCCAGCAGCTTCGGGGTCGGGTACGAGCAGTACTTC.

The chain recombines TRBV5-1 with TRBJ2-7; no clear D gene. The CDR3 loop spans 13 amino acids. Trimming took off 2 bases at V and 4 bases at J, with 10 bases between the two ends. From germline, CDR1 is SGHRS and CDR2 YFSETQ. CDR3 in DNA: TGCGCCAGCAGCTTTGGGGTCGGGTACGAGCAGTACTTC. This codes for CASSFGVGYEQYF.

The table lists this clone with a few counts. This chain joins TRBV28 and TRBJ1-2; D gene ambiguous. Looked up from germline, CDR1 is MDHEN and CDR2 is SYDVKM. Deletions cut 5 bases from V and 4 bases from J, with 11 bases between. This CDR3 region has 13 residues. CDR3 nucleotides: TGTGCCAGCAGTCTTATGCGAGTCTATGGCTACACCTTC. This gives the protein CASSLMRVYGYTF.

The chain links TRBV4-1 to TRBJ2-7, with D possibly being TRBD2 (5 bases). Germline CDR1 MGHRA, CDR2 YSYEKL. The CDR3 spans 12 residues. V shed 3 bases and J shed 4 bases, with 7 bases lying between them. CDR3 in DNA: TGCGCCAGCAGCCAGCGAGGGTACGAGCAGTACTTC. Translated, it gives CASSQRGYEQYF.

This clone was observed a handful of times. The chain links TRBV7-6 to TRBJ1-1, with a tentative D call TRBD1 (5 bases). CDR1 and CDR2 from the germline V gene are SGHVS and FNYEAQ. V lost 2 bases, J lost 4 bases, and 8 bases lay in between. This CDR3 comprises 13 residues. CDR3 residues: CASSLSGSTEAFF. For the CDR3, the DNA is TGTGCCAGCAGCTTATCAGGGAGCACTGAAGCTTTCTTT.

V is TRBV9 and J is TRBJ2-5; 10 bases map to TRBD1. V lost 4 bases and J lost 4; bases outside the gene matches: 4. The CDR3 spans 14 residues. CDR1 is SGDLS, CDR2 YYNGEE, per germline. The CDR3 loop reads CASSPRQGAETQYF. The DNA for the CDR3 is TGTGCCAGCAGCCCGCGACAGGGGGCAGAGACCCAGTACTTC. The full variable domain, with the rest looked up from reference TRBV9 and TRBJ2-5, is DSGVTQTPKHLITATGQRVTLRCSPRSGDLSVYWYQQSLDQGLQFLIQYYNGEERAKGNILERFSAQQFPDLHSELNLSSLELGDSALYFCASSPRQGAETQYFGPGTRLLVL.

The chain combines TRBV7-3 with TRBJ2-1, with TRBD2 identical over 8 bases. CDR1 and CDR2 (germline): SGHTA, FQGTGA. The CDR3 sequence is 15 residues long. Trimming took 0 bases from V and 8 from J; bases not matched to a gene: 6. The CDR3 loop is CASSLTAGGFYEQFF. In nucleotides, the CDR3 is TGTGCCAGCAGCTTAACGGCGGGAGGATTTTATGAGCAGTTCTTC.

In DNA, the CDR3 is TGTGCCAGCAGCCCACCCCCTGTGAGGGAGTGGTACGAGCAGTACTTC. This sequence encodes CASSPPPVREWYEQYF. The chain employs TRBV28 and TRBJ2-7, with D tentatively TRBD2 (5 bases). The germline gives CDR1 MDHEN, CDR2 SYDVKM. There are 16 residues in the CDR3. The V and J ends lost 6 bases and 4 bases respectively, with 22 bases between them.

The J gene is TRBJ1-2, the V gene TRBV5-6; 8 bases match TRBD1. Looked up from germline, CDR1 is SGHDT and CDR2 is YYEEEE. The junction had 9 bases not matched to a gene; V was cut back by 1 base and J by 10 bases. This CDR3 has 14 amino acids. The CDR3 nucleotides read TGTGCCAGCAGCTTGACGACAGGGGTTTTACCCTACACCTTC. Protein product: CASSLTTGVLPYTF.

The sample holds a few counts of this clone. V is TRBV19 and J is TRBJ2-3, with D possibly TRBD1 on 6 matching bases. V was clipped by 3 bases and J by 0 bases, with 13 bases between them. The germline CDR1 and CDR2 sequences are LNHDA and SQIVND (reference sequence). CDR3 length: 16 residues. The CDR3 sequence: CASSINQGISTDTQYF. The CDR3 DNA sequence: TGTGCCAGTAGTATTAATCAGGGGATAAGCACAGATACGCAGTATTTT.

The chain couples TRBV5-4 to TRBJ2-5, with D possibly TRBD2 on 5 matching bases. Between the trimmed V and J ends, which lost 3 bases and 4 bases, there was a span of 22 bases. Germline loops: CDR1 SGHNT, CDR2 YYREEE (reference sequence). This CDR3 comprises 17 residues. The DNA for the CDR3 is TGTGCCAGCAGCTGGGGAAGTGAGGGCGTACCAAGAGAGACCCAGTACTTC. Translation: CASSWGSEGVPRETQYF.